The next 25 T cell receptor beta chains were all read from a single sample in a study of shared clonotypes between healthy human individuals. Clones were read by immunoSEQ multiplex PCR, and TCRdb kept only the in-frame ones, dropping some. The sample records about 2.1 million clones, roughly 91% being singletons. CD8 cells regarded as naive lacked CD45RO, were positively chosen for CCR7, and omitted terminally differentiated effector memory CD45RA+ cells. Sequencing was performed on naive CD8+ T cells from PBMCs. All receptors derive from a young man in good health. Some clones in this sample may be carry-over from other donors' samples.

This clone was seen a single time. V usage is TRBV18 and J usage is TRBJ2-3; TRBD2 matches at 11 bases. V shed 3 bases and J 3 bases; nucleotides not matched to a gene: 5. Germline V lookup: CDR1 KGHSH, CDR2 LQKENI. The CDR3 is made up of 16 amino acids. CDR3 amino acids: CASSPASGGSTDTQYF. For the CDR3, the DNA is TGTGCCAGCTCACCTGCTAGCGGGGGGAGTACAGATACGCAGTATTTT.

The chain is built from TRBV7-2 and TRBJ2-3, with D possibly being TRBD1 (6 bases). The V gene lost 1 base and the J gene lost 2 bases, with 16 bases spanning the gap. This CDR3 is 17 amino acids long. The germline V gene encodes CDR1 SGHTA and CDR2 FQGNSA. The CDR3 is CASSLVPGQSYTDTQYF. The CDR3 DNA follows: TGTGCCAGCAGCTTAGTCCCCGGACAGTCCTACACAGATACGCAGTATTTT. Full variable domain (missing parts from reference TRBV7-2 and TRBJ2-3): GAGVSQSPSNKVTEKGKDVELRCDPISGHTALYWYRQSLGQGLEFLIYFQGNSAPDKSGLPSDRFSAERTGGSVSTLTIQRTQQEDSAVYLCASSLVPGQSYTDTQYFGPGTRLTVL.

The chain couples TRBV23-1 to TRBJ2-2, with 11 nucleotides matching TRBD2. TRBV23-1 is flagged as an ORF with uncertain function. The CDR3 totals 14 residues. The ends lost 6 bases at V and 6 bases at J; junction bases unmatched: 3. CDR3 in DNA: TGCGCCAGCAGACAACTAGCGGGAGCCGGGGAGCTGTTTTTT. Its protein is CASRQLAGAGELFF.

This clone was observed a single time. This chain connects TRBV6-6 to TRBJ1-1; D unresolved. V was cut by 10 bases and J by 0 bases, with 12 bases left in between. The V gene's germline CDR1 is MNHNY and CDR2 SVGAGI (reference sequence). The length of the CDR3 is 13 residues. CDR3: CATSGRLNTEAFF. CDR3 DNA sequence: TGTGCCACCTCGGGGAGGTTGAACACTGAAGCTTTCTTT.

Concerning this clone: In the same sample, other DNA sequences code for this CDR3. The chain uses TRBV28 and TRBJ2-3; D gene unclear. This CDR3 is 12 amino acids long. From germline, CDR1 is MDHEN and CDR2 SYDVKM. Trimming cost V 3 bases and J 3 bases, with 4 bases left between them. In nucleotides, the CDR3 is TGTGCCAGCAGTTTGTCGACAGATACGCAGTATTTT. As protein: CASSLSTDTQYF.

The J gene is TRBJ2-1, the V gene TRBV7-9, with 8 bases that match TRBD1. CDR1 is SEHNR, CDR2 FQNEAQ, per germline (reference sequence). The J segment lost 2 bases and the V segment lost 6 bases, leaving 6 bases of the junction unmatched. The CDR3 sequence is 15 residues long. The CDR3 DNA is TGTGCCAGCAGGCCGACAGGGGTTGCCTACAATGAGCAGTTCTTC. This translates into CASRPTGVAYNEQFF.

The chain is built from TRBV2 and TRBJ2-1; D possibly corresponds to TRBD1 (5 bases). Germline V gene data show CDR1 as SNHLY and CDR2 as FYNNEI. The CDR3 spans 15 residues. Trimming removed 7 bases from V and 4 bases from J, with 17 bases in between. The DNA for the CDR3 is TGTGCCAGCACCTCTGGGGCAGGGCCATACAATGAGCAGTTCTTC. This codes for CASTSGAGPYNEQFF. Variable domain in full (rest from reference TRBV2 and TRBJ2-1): EPEVTQTPSHQVTQMGQEVILRCVPISNHLYFYWYRQILGQKVEFLVSFYNNEISEKSEIFDDQFSVERPDGSNFTLKIRSTKLEDSAMYFCASTSGAGPYNEQFFGPGTRLTVL.

The chain links TRBV6-5 to TRBJ1-1, with a weak D call TRBD1 (5 bases). The CDR3 loop spans 15 amino acids. V lost 0 bases and J lost 4, with 12 bases in between. CDR1 is MNHEY and CDR2 is SVGAGI in the germline V gene. DNA of the CDR3: TGTGCCAGCAGTTACTCAGCAAATAGGGGCACTGAAGCTTTCTTT. Its protein product is CASSYSANRGTEAFF.

The chain is built from TRBV5-4 and TRBJ2-7, with 9 bases aligning to TRBD1. The length of the CDR3 is 11 residues. Germline-derived CDR1 and CDR2 are SGHNT and YYREEE (reference sequence). V shed 5 bases, J shed 12 bases, and the junction held 6 bases outside the gene matches. The chain's CDR3 is CASSLGQGAYF. The CDR3 region has the DNA TGTGCCAGCAGTCTGGGACAGGGTGCGTACTTC.

J is TRBJ1-2 and V is TRBV21-1; the table's D call of TRBD1 was not tested on the DNA. TRBV21-1 has pseudogene status. The CDR3 loop spans 11 amino acids. The CDR3, as DNA: TGTGCCAGCAGGGGCCCGTATGGCTACACCTTC. Translating gives CASRGPYGYTF.

This chain connects TRBV7-9 to TRBJ2-7; TRBD2 might be the D (6 bases). Germline CDR1 SEHNR, CDR2 FQNEAQ (reference sequence). CDR3 size: 15 residues. The V and J ends lost 5 bases and 6 bases respectively, with 20 bases between them. CDR3 protein: CASSTRLVNPTEQYF. CDR3 nucleotides: TGTGCCAGCAGCACCAGACTAGTTAACCCGACCGAGCAGTACTTC. Full variable domain (remainder filled in from reference TRBV7-9 and TRBJ2-7): DTGVSQNPRHKITKRGQNVTFRCDPISEHNRLYWYRQTLGQGPEFLTYFQNEAQLEKSRLLSDRFSAERPKGSFSTLEIQRTEQGDSAMYLCASSTRLVNPTEQYFGPGTRLTVT.

Details on this clone: Other DNA sequences in this specimen translate into the identical CDR3. The V and J genes are TRBV7-9 and TRBJ2-1; no firm D call. CDR1 SEHNR and CDR2 FQNEAQ come from the germline V gene (reference sequence). V was shortened by 4 bases and J by 5 bases, with 6 bases between the two germline ends. This CDR3 spans 12 amino acids. The DNA of the CDR3 is TGTGCCAGCAGCTCCCGGGACAATGAGCAGTTCTTC. Protein: CASSSRDNEQFF. Based on the CDR3 plus reference TRBV7-9 and TRBJ2-1, the full variable domain is DTGVSQNPRHKITKRGQNVTFRCDPISEHNRLYWYRQTLGQGPEFLTYFQNEAQLEKSRLLSDRFSAERPKGSFSTLEIQRTEQGDSAMYLCASSSRDNEQFFGPGTRLTVL.

This sequence joins TRBV7-9 and TRBJ1-4; the D gene is possibly TRBD1 (5 bases). The CDR3 has 15 residues. Germline CDR1 is SEHNR and CDR2 is FQNEAQ (reference sequence). V lost 4 bases and J lost 0, with 9 bases in between. Here the CDR3 DNA reads TGTGCCAGCAGCTCACGACAGCCAACTAATGAAAAACTGTTTTTT. Its protein is CASSSRQPTNEKLFF. Using reference TRBV7-9 and TRBJ1-4 for the parts outside the CDR3, the full variable domain is DTGVSQNPRHKITKRGQNVTFRCDPISEHNRLYWYRQTLGQGPEFLTYFQNEAQLEKSRLLSDRFSAERPKGSFSTLEIQRTEQGDSAMYLCASSSRQPTNEKLFFGSGTQLSVL.

The V and J genes are TRBV28 and TRBJ2-7; 9 bases align to TRBD2. The length of the CDR3 is 15 residues. V lost 6 bases, J lost 3 bases, and 9 bases stayed unmatched. Germline CDR1 is MDHEN and CDR2 is SYDVKM. DNA of the CDR3: TGTGCCAGCAGGTCTGGGGCGGGAGGGAACTACGAGCAGTACTTC. It specifies CASRSGAGGNYEQYF.

V is TRBV27 and J is TRBJ1-2; 8 bases match TRBD1. J was trimmed by 4 bases and V by 4 bases; bases with no gene match: 11. The CDR3 totals 16 residues. CDR1 and CDR2 from the germline V gene are MNHEY and SMNVEV (reference sequence). CDR3 sequence reads: CASSSLQGGEVYGYTF. In nucleotides, the CDR3 is TGTGCCAGCAGTTCCTTACAGGGGGGAGAAGTCTATGGCTACACCTTC.

The sample holds one count of this clone. The chain links TRBV7-8 to TRBJ2-7, with TRBD1 matching 7 bases. The V and J ends lost 11 bases and 3 bases, in that order; junction bases with no gene match: 7. CDR1 and CDR2 from the germline V gene are SGHVS and FQNEAQ. This CDR3 spans 12 amino acids. The CDR3 nucleotides read TGTGCCTGCCGGGACAGTGACTACGAGCAGTACTTC. Translated: CACRDSDYEQYF.

This chain uses TRBV11-3 with TRBJ2-7; D possibly corresponds to TRBD2 (5 bases). The germline V and J ends were trimmed by 2 bases and 6 bases, with 14 bases remaining between them. The CDR3 contains 14 residues. Germline V gives CDR1 SGHNT, CDR2 YENEEA. CDR3 amino acids: CASSLRGSGGEQYF. As DNA, the CDR3 is TGTGCCAGCAGCTTACGCGGGTCCGGCGGCGAGCAGTACTTC.

This clone has a single count. CDR3 coding DNA: TGTGCCAGCAGCTACGGGGCTTACTCCTACGAGCAGTACTTC. Translated: CASSYGAYSYEQYF. V gene TRBV5-4 combines with J gene TRBJ2-7; D assignment may be TRBD1 or TRBD2 (5 bases each). Trimming removed 3 bases from V and 0 bases from J, with 10 bases in between. Germline CDR1 and CDR2: SGHNT and YYREEE (reference sequence). CDR3 size: 14 residues.

The chain uses TRBV28 and TRBJ2-3, with 7 bases fitting TRBD2. The CDR3 consists of 13 residues. CDR1 and CDR2 (germline): MDHEN, SYDVKM. V was clipped by 5 bases and J by 5 bases; unmatched bases: 4. CDR3 amino acids: CASSRGRGDTQYF. CDR3 DNA sequence: TGTGCCAGCAGTCGGGGGAGGGGAGATACGCAGTATTTT.

This chain joins TRBV11-2 and TRBJ1-1, with no clear D. CDR1 is SGHAT, CDR2 FQNNGV, per germline. V lost 2 bases and J lost 8, with 6 bases in between. CDR3 size: 11 residues. CDR3 residues: CASSLILEAFF. DNA of the CDR3: TGTGCCAGCAGCTTAATTTTAGAAGCTTTCTTT.

This sequence joins TRBV28 and TRBJ1-4, with unresolved D. The CDR3 sequence is 15 residues long. V gave up 5 bases and J gave up 1 base, with 11 bases separating them. Germline V gene sequence: CDR1 MDHEN, CDR2 SYDVKM. The CDR3 here is CASSTIDGTNEKLFF. The CDR3 region has the DNA TGTGCCAGCAGTACCATAGACGGAACTAATGAAAAACTGTTTTTT.

The chain employs TRBV2 and TRBJ1-2; D gene ambiguous. The V end was cut by 4 bases, the J end by 1 base, with 7 bases between. This CDR3 has 13 amino acids. Germline V gene lookup returns CDR1 SNHLY and CDR2 FYNNEI. The CDR3 protein is CASSGSFNYGYTF. DNA for the CDR3: TGTGCCAGCAGTGGTTCTTTTAACTATGGCTACACCTTC. The full variable domain, rest sourced from reference TRBV2 and TRBJ1-2, is EPEVTQTPSHQVTQMGQEVILRCVPISNHLYFYWYRQILGQKVEFLVSFYNNEISEKSEIFDDQFSVERPDGSNFTLKIRSTKLEDSAMYFCASSGSFNYGYTFGSGTRLTVV.

CDR3 DNA: TGCGCCAGCAGCCAATCGTCTGGGAATGAAAAACTGTTTTTT. Amino acid sequence: CASSQSSGNEKLFF. This chain uses TRBV4-1 with TRBJ1-4, with no clear D. The V and J ends lost 2 bases and 5 bases respectively, with 9 bases between them. There are 14 residues in the CDR3. Germline CDR1 and CDR2: MGHRA and YSYEKL.

The chain joins TRBV7-2 to TRBJ1-4, with D possibly being TRBD1 (5 bases). CDR1 is SGHTA and CDR2 is FQGNSA in the germline V gene. V lost 2 bases to trimming and J lost 3 bases, with 16 bases between them. The CDR3 extends over 17 amino acids. CDR3 sequence: CASSLRSGLTSNEKLFF. The CDR3 nucleotides are TGTGCCAGCAGCTTAAGATCGGGACTGACCTCTAATGAAAAACTGTTTTTT.

Worth noting for this clone: Distinct nucleotide sequences in the sample also encode this CDR3. The rearrangement uses TRBV7-2 and TRBJ2-5; 7 nucleotides match TRBD1. This CDR3 is built from 14 residues. Germline trimming cut 4 bases from V and 1 base from J; bases unmatched to any gene: 3. The V gene's germline CDR1 is SGHTA and CDR2 FQGNSA. DNA of the CDR3: TGTGCCAGCAGCTCTCGGACAGGCCAAGAGACCCAGTACTTC. Amino acids: CASSSRTGQETQYF.